What follows are 31 T cell receptor beta chains derived from one specimen sequenced in a study of response to subunit inactivated influenza vaccine. Each CDR3 protein gets one entry after TCRdb re-called the RT-PCR reads with MiXCR. The sample shows approximately 680,000 distinct CDR3 sequences, approximately 14% of them seen only once. This specimen was PBMCs from blood, taken 11 to 12 days after vaccination. Receptor source: a man aged 45 to 65 who received an inactivated influenza vaccine.

On this clonotype: The conserved closing phenylalanine or tryptophan is absent in this CDR3, likely reflecting a read error. The chain employs TRBV5-1 and TRBJ2-1; TRBD2 matches 7 bases. This CDR3 comprises 11 residues. The V segment lost 1 base and the J segment 12 bases; nucleotides outside the gene matches: 1. CDR1 is SGHRS and CDR2 is YFSETQ in the germline V gene. This CDR3 is CASSLSGTQFL. CDR3 DNA: TGCGCCAGCAGCTTGAGCGGGACGCAGTTCTTA.

The genes are TRBV7-2 and TRBJ2-7, with 10 bases matching TRBD2. The CDR3 extends over 15 amino acids. Trimming removed 3 bases from V and 2 bases from J; junction bases left unmatched: 4. Per the germline V gene, CDR1 is SGHTA and CDR2 is FQGNSA. CDR3 protein: CASSFFLAGAYEQYF. The CDR3 nucleotides read TGTGCCAGCAGCTTCTTCCTAGCGGGGGCCTACGAGCAGTACTTC.

The chain joins TRBV3-1 to TRBJ1-3; D unresolved. The ends were cut back, 4 bases at V and 2 bases at J, with 12 bases in the middle. The germline CDR1 and CDR2 sequences are LGHDT and YNNKEL (reference sequence). The CDR3 is made up of 15 amino acids. CDR3 in DNA: TGTGCCAGCAGCCGACCGCAAGTGACTGGAAACACCATATATTTT. Translation gives CASSRPQVTGNTIYF.

This clonotype has a handful of counts. V and J are TRBV18 and TRBJ1-1; unclear D gene. The germline gives CDR1 KGHSH, CDR2 LQKENI. V lost 0 bases, J lost 0 bases, and 8 bases lay in between. CDR3 length equals 15 residues. The CDR3 loop reads CASSPPGGLNTEAFF. The DNA for the CDR3 is TGTGCCAGCTCACCACCGGGCGGACTGAACACTGAAGCTTTCTTT.

The V call is TRBV19, the J call TRBJ2-7, with 7 bases fitting TRBD1. The CDR3 has 16 residues. Germline CDR1 reads LNHDA; CDR2 reads SQIVND (reference sequence). The junction had 14 bases not matched to a gene; V was cut back by 6 bases and J by 3 bases. The CDR3 protein is CASRRASWDSYYEQYF. The CDR3 DNA sequence: TGTGCCAGTAGACGGGCCTCCTGGGACAGCTACTACGAGCAGTACTTC.

This clonotype was observed a few times. This chain connects TRBV7-6 to TRBJ2-7, with D possibly being TRBD2 (7 bases). The CDR3 runs 14 residues. CDR1 is SGHVS, CDR2 FNYEAQ, per germline. The V end lost 4 bases, the J end lost 2 bases, and 12 bases lay between the germline ends. The DNA for the CDR3 is TGTGCCAGCAGCTATGGGGGGGCTACCTACGAGCAGTACTTC. Residues: CASSYGGATYEQYF. The complete variable domain, with remaining parts taken from reference TRBV7-6 and TRBJ2-7, reads GAGVSQSPRYKVTKRGQDVALRCDPISGHVSLYWYRQALGQGPEFLTYFNYEAQQDKSGLPNDRFSAERPEGSISTLTIQRTEQRDSAMYRCASSYGGATYEQYFGPGTRLTVT.

The chain joins TRBV19 to TRBJ2-7; D is perhaps TRBD1 (5 bases). CDR1 and CDR2 from the germline V gene are LNHDA and SQIVND (reference sequence). Trimming took 0 bases from V and 0 from J, leaving 9 bases between them. The CDR3 loop spans 15 amino acids. This CDR3 is CASSIDQGSSYEQYF. In DNA, the CDR3 is TGTGCCAGTAGTATAGACCAGGGCAGCTCCTACGAGCAGTACTTC.

The chain links TRBV4-2 to TRBJ2-7; 9 bases line up with TRBD2. Unmatched junction bases numbered 8, after V lost 2 bases and J lost 6 bases. Germline V CDR1 and CDR2: LGHNA, YNFKEQ. The length of the CDR3 is 15 residues. The CDR3, as DNA: TGTGCCAGCAGCCAAACTTCCGGGACTAGCAGCGAGCAGTACTTC. Translated, it gives CASSQTSGTSSEQYF.

This sequence joins TRBV4-1 and TRBJ2-1; D tentatively reads TRBD1 or TRBD2 (7 bases each). The germline V gene encodes CDR1 MGHRA and CDR2 YSYEKL. Trimming shortened V by 3 bases and J by 7 bases, and 19 bases separated the two germline ends. This CDR3 has 16 amino acids. The CDR3 DNA is TGCGCCAGCAGCCATCGGGCAGGGGGGGAAAAAAATGAGCAGTTCTTC. It encodes CASSHRAGGEKNEQFF.

This clonotype was counted at least ten times. The chain joins TRBV7-9 to TRBJ2-1, with D hard to call. Germline V gene lookup returns CDR1 SEHNR and CDR2 FQNEAQ (reference sequence). The V and J ends lost 5 bases and 7 bases respectively, with 18 bases between them. The CDR3 spans 15 residues. The DNA for the CDR3 is TGTGCCAGCAGCCCCAAGGCTAGGATGGGGAATGAGCAGTTCTTC. Translated: CASSPKARMGNEQFF.

This clonotype has more than one count but fewer than ten. The gene calls are TRBV29-1 and TRBJ1-3; D is ambiguous. CDR1 is SQVTM and CDR2 is ANQGSEA in the germline V gene. The V end lost 4 bases, the J end lost 0 bases, and 10 bases lay between the germline ends. This CDR3 spans 14 amino acids. The CDR3 loop reads CSVALTLSGNTIYF. CDR3 DNA: TGCAGCGTTGCCCTGACCCTCTCTGGAAACACCATATATTTT.

The chain employs TRBV28 and TRBJ2-3; 7 positions match TRBD1. The V gene's germline CDR1 is MDHEN and CDR2 SYDVKM. The J segment lost 3 bases and the V segment lost 7 bases, leaving 22 bases of the junction unmatched. There are 19 residues in the CDR3. CDR3 DNA sequence: TGTGCCAGCAAAGCTACAATTAAAGAGGGGGCTTATGGTACAGATACGCAGTATTTT. It encodes CASKATIKEGAYGTDTQYF.

This clonotype was counted many times. The chain has TRBV28 and TRBJ2-3, with unresolved D. V lost 2 bases and J 0 bases, leaving 9 bases between the germline ends. This CDR3 comprises 15 residues. CDR1 and CDR2 from the germline V gene are MDHEN and SYDVKM. CDR3 bases: TGTGCCAGCAGTTTAGCGCTCGATAGCACAGATACGCAGTATTTT. This encodes CASSLALDSTDTQYF.

This clonotype was found a few times. The V gene is TRBV5-1, the J gene TRBJ1-4; no clear D gene. V was pared by 0 bases and J by 5 bases, with 11 bases between. Germline CDR1 and CDR2: SGHRS and YFSETQ. CDR3 length equals 15 residues. This CDR3 is CASSLGRPVNEKLFF. CDR3 coding DNA: TGCGCCAGCAGCTTGGGACGGCCCGTAAATGAAAAACTGTTTTTT.

There are many counts of this clonotype. V and J are TRBV29-1 and TRBJ2-5, with D perhaps TRBD1 (6 bases). V lost 3 bases and J lost 9, with 20 bases in between. The CDR3 length is 14 residues. CDR1 SQVTM and CDR2 ANQGSEA come from the germline V gene. This chain's CDR3 is CSVDPRDTVGAQYF. Here the CDR3 DNA reads TGCAGCGTTGACCCCCGGGACACGGTCGGGGCCCAGTACTTC.

This clonotype was detected only a few times. The V gene is TRBV24-1, the J gene TRBJ2-7; D tentatively fits TRBD1 or TRBD2 (5 bases each). Trimming removed 4 bases from V and 0 bases from J, with 15 bases in between. The germline V gene encodes CDR1 KGHDR and CDR2 SFDVKD. The CDR3 loop spans 16 amino acids. The CDR3 loop is CATSDRPGTSSYEQYF. The CDR3 DNA follows: TGTGCCACCAGTGACCGACCCGGGACCTCCTCCTACGAGCAGTACTTC.

Concerning this clonotype: One base away lies a much larger clone, so this may be a sequencing read error. The chain carries TRBV5-5 and TRBJ2-1, with 10 bases aligning to TRBD1. From germline, CDR1 is SGHKS and CDR2 YYEKEE (reference sequence). Trimming cost V 6 bases and J 5 bases; bases outside gene matches: 8. The CDR3 extends over 15 amino acids. The CDR3 DNA sequence: TGTGCCAGCACCCCCATTGGGACAGGGGACAATGAGCAGTTCTTC. It specifies CASTPIGTGDNEQFF.

This clonotype was seen many times. The V gene is TRBV29-1, the J gene TRBJ2-3; D not resolved. CDR3 length: 12 residues. V shed 2 bases and J shed 4 bases, with 7 bases lying between them. The V gene's germline CDR1 is SQVTM and CDR2 ANQGSEA. The chain's CDR3 is CSVEQSADTQYF. CDR3 DNA: TGCAGCGTTGAACAGAGCGCAGATACGCAGTATTTT.

This clonotype turned up a few times. The gene calls are TRBV2 and TRBJ1-1; D remains ambiguous. From germline, CDR1 is SNHLY and CDR2 FYNNEI. CDR3 length equals 12 residues. Trimming pared 5 bases from V and 5 bases from J, leaving 9 bases between. This CDR3 is CASSRVRTEAFF. CDR3 DNA sequence: TGTGCCAGCAGTAGGGTAAGGACTGAAGCTTTCTTT.

This clonotype showed up many times. In DNA, the CDR3 is TGCGCCAGCAGTGATCCGGGACTAGCGGGGGGGAACTACGAGCAGTACTTC. Protein product: CASSDPGLAGGNYEQYF. This chain connects TRBV10-2 to TRBJ2-7; the match to TRBD2 covers 16 bases. Germline V CDR1 and CDR2: WSHSY, SAAADI. This CDR3 is 17 amino acids long. The trim removed 3 bases at V and 3 bases at J, leaving 5 bases unmatched.

The chain couples TRBV28 to TRBJ1-2; D may be TRBD1 (6 bases). Trimming removed 5 bases from V and 5 bases from J, with 18 bases in between. The germline V gene encodes CDR1 MDHEN and CDR2 SYDVKM. The CDR3 is 15 residues long. CDR3 protein: CASSPQGASLYGYTF. CDR3 coding DNA: TGTGCCAGCAGTCCACAGGGCGCGAGCCTGTATGGCTACACCTTC.

This clonotype was detected only a few times. The chain recombines TRBV11-2 with TRBJ1-1; the D gene is possibly TRBD1 (6 bases). The germline CDR1 and CDR2 sequences are SGHAT and FQNNGV. The CDR3 contains 15 residues. Trimming removed 2 bases from V and 3 bases from J, with 13 bases in between. The CDR3 nucleotides are TGTGCCAGCAGCTTAAGGGGGGCGCGGTACACTGAAGCTTTCTTT. This sequence encodes CASSLRGARYTEAFF.

This clonotype appeared many times. This chain connects TRBV28 to TRBJ2-7; 9 nucleotides line up with TRBD2. The CDR3 length is 18 residues. Germline CDR1 and CDR2: MDHEN and SYDVKM. The V gene end was trimmed by 7 bases and the J gene end by 0 bases; junction bases not matched to a gene: 16. CDR3: CASIPGLADKISSYEQYF. The CDR3, as DNA: TGTGCCAGCATACCGGGACTAGCTGATAAAATAAGCTCCTACGAGCAGTACTTC.

J is TRBJ1-2 and V is TRBV24-1, with 7 bases identical to TRBD1. V lost 4 bases, J lost 5 bases, and 6 bases stayed unmatched. The CDR3 has 14 residues. The germline gives CDR1 KGHDR, CDR2 SFDVKD. As DNA, the CDR3 is TGTGCCACCAGTGAACCAGGGACAGAATATGGCTACACCTTC. The encoded protein is CATSEPGTEYGYTF.

The chain joins TRBV10-1 to TRBJ2-7; 7 bases are shared with TRBD1. Losses at the gene ends were 6 bases for V and 2 bases for J; bases not matched to a gene: 16. The CDR3 contains 17 residues. Germline lookup yields CDR1 WNHNN and CDR2 SYGVQD (reference sequence). The CDR3 bases are TGCGCCAGCAGCAGGGGCATCGGCGAGGGGGCAACCTACGAGCAGTACTTC. The encoded protein is CASSRGIGEGATYEQYF.

V usage is TRBV2 and J usage is TRBJ2-1, with 8 bases lining up with TRBD1. The trim removed 7 bases at V and 4 bases at J, leaving 9 bases unmatched. CDR1 is SNHLY, CDR2 FYNNEI, per germline. This CDR3 has 15 amino acids. CDR3 protein: CASTPDRGGYNEQFF. The CDR3 DNA follows: TGTGCCAGCACTCCCGACAGGGGTGGGTACAATGAGCAGTTCTTC. The full variable domain, its missing parts supplied by reference TRBV2 and TRBJ2-1, is EPEVTQTPSHQVTQMGQEVILRCVPISNHLYFYWYRQILGQKVEFLVSFYNNEISEKSEIFDDQFSVERPDGSNFTLKIRSTKLEDSAMYFCASTPDRGGYNEQFFGPGTRLTVL.

This clonotype was recorded a few times. This chain uses TRBV20-1 with TRBJ1-5; 9 bases line up with TRBD1. This CDR3 has 15 amino acids. V was pared by 1 base and J by 4 bases, with 5 bases of the junction left unmatched. Looked up from germline, CDR1 is DFQATT and CDR2 is SNEGSKA (reference sequence). In DNA form, the CDR3 reads TGCAGTGCTAGAGGAGGGGACAGGGAAAATCAGCCCCAGCATTTT. It codes for CSARGGDRENQPQHF.

The chain has TRBV6-1 and TRBJ1-4, with 8 nucleotides matching TRBD1. The J segment lost 4 bases and the V segment lost 6 bases, leaving 4 bases of the junction unmatched. CDR1 MNHNS and CDR2 SASEGT come from the germline V gene. CDR3 length: 14 residues. The CDR3 DNA reads as TGTGCCAGCAGGCCGACAGGGGATAATGAAAAACTGTTTTTT. Amino acid sequence: CASRPTGDNEKLFF.

The V gene is TRBV6-1, the J gene TRBJ2-3; 9 positions match TRBD2. This CDR3 has 16 amino acids. Germline assignment: CDR1 MNHNS and CDR2 SASEGT. V shed 5 bases, J shed 3 bases, and the junction held 9 bases outside the gene matches. In DNA form, the CDR3 reads TGTGCCAGCAGTACCCTAGCGGGGAGTTCGACAGATACGCAGTATTTT. The encoded protein is CASSTLAGSSTDTQYF.

This clonotype appeared a single time. The V and J genes are TRBV5-1 and TRBJ1-2; 9 bases are a match to TRBD1. CDR3 length: 15 amino acids. V was pared by 0 bases and J by 5 bases, with 5 bases of the junction left unmatched. Per germline, CDR1 SGHRS and CDR2 YFSETQ. CDR3 region: CASSLDTGQGYGYTF. The DNA of the CDR3 is TGCGCCAGCAGCTTGGACACGGGACAGGGATATGGCTACACCTTC. The full variable domain, its missing parts supplied by reference TRBV5-1 and TRBJ1-2, is KAGVTQTPRYLIKTRGQQVTLSCSPISGHRSVSWYQQTPGQGLQFLFEYFSETQRNKGNFPGRFSGRQFSNSRSEMNVSTLELGDSALYLCASSLDTGQGYGYTFGSGTRLTVV.

The chain uses TRBV28 and TRBJ2-5, with D unclear. Germline CDR1 reads MDHEN; CDR2 reads SYDVKM. The V end was cut by 8 bases, the J end by 7 bases, with 11 bases between. This CDR3 spans 11 amino acids. CDR3 region: CASGPVRTQYF. As DNA, the CDR3 is TGTGCCAGCGGGCCGGTGCGGACCCAGTACTTC.